The clone carrying this T cell receptor beta chain was seen only a few times. Its antigen is unknown. This entry belongs to a study of T-cell reconstitution after alpha-beta-depleted transplantation in children. General study results and limits: T-cell counts and diversity were attributed mostly to newly produced T cells one year after transplant.

Using unique molecular identifiers, the investigators prepared the TCRbeta library. TCRdb re-called the PCR reads through MiXCR, storing one row per CDR3 protein. The sample consists of about 870,000 distinct CDR3 sequences, 16% of them appearing once. The CDR3 is 16 amino acids. The germline V and J ends were trimmed by 0 bases and 1 base, with 10 bases remaining between them. Germline V lookup: CDR1 LNHNV, CDR2 YYDKDF (reference sequence). The sample in question was PBMCs, mostly from graft donor cells, obtained 360 days after TCRalphabeta/CD19-depleted stem cell transplant. The receptor was derived from a male patient between 5 and 17 years old who had a stem cell transplant for acute lymphoblastic leukemia, so the T cells may come from the graft donor. V is TRBV15 and J is TRBJ2-4; D may be TRBD1 (5 bases). This CDR3 is CATSRDAQGAKNIQYF. The CDR3, as DNA: TGTGCCACCAGCAGAGATGCTCAGGGTGCCAAAAACATTCAGTACTTC.